This T cell receptor (beta chain) was retrieved from a study of spatial heterogeneity in lung cancer. Stated time point: sample taken at primary tumor resection. Frozen PBMC, nontumor lung or tumor provided whole RNA, which was sequenced unsorted. The V gene lost 0 bases and the J gene lost 1 base, with 14 bases spanning the gap. Germline V gives CDR1 MGHRA, CDR2 YSYEKL. CDR3 length equals 17 residues. Carried by each TCR cDNA molecule was a unique molecular identifier. A single record per CDR3 protein comes from TCRdb applying MiXCR to the 5' RACE reads. The sample consists of some 100,000 distinct CDR3 sequences, approximately 12% of them appearing once.

This clonotype was sampled from a male donor with early-stage non-small cell lung cancer. Here the sequenced sample was PBMCs, taken at surgery. The chain joins TRBV4-1 to TRBJ2-3; no definite D call. The DNA for the CDR3 is TGCGCCAGCAGCCAAGATCATCCCTACCCCGGCACAGATACGCAGTATTTT. It codes for CASSQDHPYPGTDTQYF.